One sample yielded the 26 T cell receptor beta chains listed below, sequenced in a study of cytomegalovirus exposure and HLA in healthy donors. Use of 60 Vbeta and 13 Jbeta primers characterized the PCR. The assay was immunoSEQ multiplex PCR, and TCRdb's table has in-frame clones only and misses some. There are some 160,000 clones in the sample; 60% to 80% occur only once, and around 1.4% lies in the top ten. The source material was PBMCs. The receptors shown here come from a male donor in good health and CMV-seronegative.

This clone has only a few counts. The chain couples TRBV29-1 to TRBJ2-3; 9 bases align to TRBD2. The germline gives CDR1 SQVTM, CDR2 ANQGSEA. The CDR3 extends over 14 amino acids. V shed 5 bases and J 2 bases; nucleotides not matched to a gene: 5. The CDR3 DNA follows: TGCAGCGTTAGCGCGGGGGGGCCCACAGATACGCAGTATTTT. It translates to CSVSAGGPTDTQYF.

The chain is built from TRBV19 and TRBJ2-5; TRBD1 matches at 8 bases. CDR1 is LNHDA and CDR2 is SQIVND in the germline V gene (reference sequence). CDR3 length: 17 amino acids. V was pared by 4 bases and J by 1 base, with 11 bases of the junction left unmatched. CDR3 sequence: CASSNRTGKGPQETQYF. The CDR3 nucleotides read TGTGCCAGTAGTAATCGGACAGGGAAGGGGCCCCAAGAGACCCAGTACTTC.

The chain carries TRBV5-1 and TRBJ2-1; D is unclear. CDR3 length: 14 amino acids. The V gene lost 2 bases and the J gene lost 5 bases, with 11 bases spanning the gap. The germline gives CDR1 SGHRS, CDR2 YFSETQ. For the CDR3, the DNA is TGCGCCAGCAGCTTAGGCGGCCTCGACAATGAGCAGTTCTTC. Amino acids: CASSLGGLDNEQFF.

This chain uses TRBV10-3 with TRBJ2-7; the match to TRBD1 covers 9 bases. Germline trimming cut 4 bases from V and 3 bases from J; bases unmatched to any gene: 1. Germline assignment: CDR1 ENHRY and CDR2 SYGVKD. The CDR3 is made up of 13 amino acids. The CDR3 loop reads CAISVGQGYEQYF. DNA of the CDR3: TGTGCCATCAGTGTGGGACAGGGCTACGAGCAGTACTTC.

The chain employs TRBV4-2 and TRBJ1-6, with 8 bases lining up with TRBD1. The V and J ends lost 0 bases and 7 bases, in that order; junction bases with no gene match: 8. Germline V gives CDR1 LGHNA, CDR2 YNFKEQ. CDR3 length: 17 residues. CDR3 amino acids: CASSQEVRQGRNSPLHF. In DNA, the CDR3 is TGTGCCAGCAGCCAAGAGGTCCGACAGGGGCGGAATTCACCCCTCCACTTT.

The J gene is TRBJ2-7, the V gene TRBV28, with D hard to call. The germline V and J ends were trimmed by 2 bases and 3 bases, with 5 bases remaining between them. Germline-derived CDR1 and CDR2 are MDHEN and SYDVKM. The CDR3 contains 12 residues. CDR3 loop: CASSLRGYEQYF. The CDR3 DNA follows: TGTGCCAGCAGTTTAAGAGGCTACGAGCAGTACTTC.

This clone was seen only once. This chain links TRBV5-1 with TRBJ1-2; 7 bases line up with TRBD1. J lost 4 bases, V lost 2 bases, and 14 bases had no gene match. The CDR3 spans 17 residues. Germline CDR1 and CDR2: SGHRS and YFSETQ. CDR3 residues: CASSLGYGTEILYGYTF. CDR3 DNA sequence: TGCGCCAGCAGCTTAGGGTATGGGACAGAGATCCTCTATGGCTACACCTTC.

The chain joins TRBV30 to TRBJ2-5, with TRBD2 matching over 13 bases. Germline assignment: CDR1 GTSNPN and CDR2 SVGIG (reference sequence). The ends lost 1 base at V and 5 bases at J; junction bases unmatched: 7. This CDR3 contains 16 residues. This chain's CDR3 is CAWSELAGGTWETQYF. CDR3 in DNA: TGTGCCTGGAGTGAACTAGCGGGAGGGACATGGGAGACCCAGTACTTC.

The chain uses TRBV2 and TRBJ2-7, with 10 bases lining up with TRBD1. The V gene end was trimmed by 2 bases and the J gene end by 5 bases; junction bases not matched to a gene: 3. CDR3 size: 14 residues. Germline loops: CDR1 SNHLY, CDR2 FYNNEI. CDR3 amino acids: CASSERTGGNEQYF. In DNA, the CDR3 is TGTGCCAGCAGTGAAAGGACAGGGGGTAACGAGCAGTACTTC. Complete variable domain (other parts from reference TRBV2 and TRBJ2-7): EPEVTQTPSHQVTQMGQEVILRCVPISNHLYFYWYRQILGQKVEFLVSFYNNEISEKSEIFDDQFSVERPDGSNFTLKIRSTKLEDSAMYFCASSERTGGNEQYFGPGTRLTVT.

A word on this clone: The junction departs from germline at one end; a sequencing error may be responsible. The chain combines TRBV7-7 with TRBJ2-5; D may be TRBD1 (5 bases). Germline V gives CDR1 SSHAT, CDR2 FNYEAQ (reference sequence). This CDR3 spans 15 amino acids. The CDR3 DNA reads as TGTGCTAGCAGCCCAGGTTGGGGCGTCCAAGAGACCCAGTACTTC. Translating it yields CASSPGWGVQETQYF.

The CDR3 is CASSGTGSAQPQHF. The CDR3 region has the DNA TGTGCCAGTAGTGGCACAGGGTCGGCTCAGCCCCAGCATTTT. V usage is TRBV19 and J usage is TRBJ1-5, with D perhaps TRBD1 (6 bases). Germline CDR1 reads LNHDA; CDR2 reads SQIVND (reference sequence). The CDR3 is 14 residues long. The V gene lost 5 bases and the J gene lost 6 bases, with 14 bases spanning the gap.

The rearrangement joins TRBV5-1 to TRBJ2-3; 7 bases are a match to TRBD2. The germline gives CDR1 SGHRS, CDR2 YFSETQ. This CDR3 is 16 amino acids long. The junction had 8 bases not matched to a gene; V was cut back by 4 bases and J by 0 bases. The CDR3: CASSLQGGTSTDTQYF. CDR3 DNA sequence: TGCGCCAGCAGCCTCCAGGGAGGGACTAGCACAGATACGCAGTATTTT.

In its sample, this clone was seen a few times. V gene TRBV28 combines with J gene TRBJ2-5; 13 bases line up with TRBD2. V dropped 5 bases and J dropped 4; count of bases not matched to a gene: 10. The length of the CDR3 is 17 residues. Germline CDR1 reads MDHEN; CDR2 reads SYDVKM. Here the CDR3 DNA reads TGTGCCAGCAGTCCCACCTGGACTAGCGGGAGAAGAGAGACCCAGTACTTC. Its protein product is CASSPTWTSGRRETQYF.

The chain links TRBV7-2 to TRBJ1-5; the D is unclear. The CDR3 spans 13 residues. The V end lost 1 base, the J end lost 4 bases, and 5 bases lay between the germline ends. Germline V gene sequence: CDR1 SGHTA, CDR2 FQGNSA. The CDR3 bases are TGTGCCAGCAGCTTAGTTACAAATCAGCCCCAGCATTTT. Translation gives CASSLVTNQPQHF. The full variable domain, rest sourced from reference TRBV7-2 and TRBJ1-5, is GAGVSQSPSNKVTEKGKDVELRCDPISGHTALYWYRQSLGQGLEFLIYFQGNSAPDKSGLPSDRFSAERTGGSVSTLTIQRTQQEDSAVYLCASSLVTNQPQHFGDGTRLSIL.

This chain uses TRBV6-1 with TRBJ1-1; D is undetermined. Deletions cut 5 bases from V and 0 bases from J, with 7 bases between. This CDR3 comprises 13 residues. Per germline, CDR1 MNHNS and CDR2 SASEGT. CDR3 DNA sequence: TGTGCCAGCAGTTCCCTCTTGAACACTGAAGCTTTCTTT. Residues: CASSSLLNTEAFF.

In this sample, this clone turned up a few times. This chain connects TRBV7-9 to TRBJ2-7, with 9 bases identical to TRBD1. The CDR3 contains 15 residues. The ends lost 5 bases at V and 5 bases at J; junction bases unmatched: 10. Germline V gene sequence: CDR1 SEHNR, CDR2 FQNEAQ (reference sequence). The CDR3 sequence is CASSTYGQGTNEQYF. The CDR3 DNA reads as TGTGCCAGCAGCACATACGGACAGGGGACGAACGAGCAGTACTTC.

The chain joins TRBV28 to TRBJ1-4, with 10 bases identical to TRBD1. CDR3 length equals 15 residues. The V gene's germline CDR1 is MDHEN and CDR2 SYDVKM. V was clipped by 2 bases and J by 7 bases; unmatched bases: 4. CDR3 coding DNA: TGTGCCAGCAGTTTAGGGACAGGGGTGGGTGAAAAACTGTTTTTT. It translates to CASSLGTGVGEKLFF.

This clone was seen once. The gene calls are TRBV6-5 and TRBJ2-3; possible D gene TRBD2, 6 bases. The length of the CDR3 is 16 residues. The V end was cut by 2 bases, the J end by 0 bases, with 12 bases between. Germline CDR1 is MNHEY and CDR2 is SVGAGI. The CDR3 spells CASSYEAGTSTDTQYF. CDR3 nucleotides: TGTGCCAGCAGTTACGAGGCGGGAACTAGCACAGATACGCAGTATTTT.

V is TRBV11-2 and J is TRBJ2-7; TRBD2 is a possible D gene (6 bases). The CDR3 runs to 16 residues. The V end lost 2 bases, the J end lost 2 bases, and 16 bases lay between the germline ends. CDR1 and CDR2 from the germline V gene are SGHAT and FQNNGV. CDR3 loop: CASSLKSAGSTYEQYF. DNA of the CDR3: TGTGCCAGCAGCTTAAAGAGCGCGGGAAGTACCTACGAGCAGTACTTC.

The chain carries TRBV10-3 and TRBJ2-5, with 8 bases aligning to TRBD2. This CDR3 region has 14 residues. V trimming: 9 bases; J trimming: 5 bases; junction bases outside the gene matches: 11. The germline CDR1 and CDR2 sequences are ENHRY and SYGVKD. The CDR3 sequence is CAMSSGKIRETQYF. The CDR3 DNA reads TGTGCCATGAGTAGCGGGAAAATTCGGGAGACCCAGTACTTC.

Regarding this clone: Other DNA sequences within the sample encode an identical CDR3. CDR3 sequence (DNA): TGTGCCAGCAGTGGGCAGGGTTCTGGAAACACCATATATTTT. Translation: CASSGQGSGNTIYF. The chain carries TRBV28 and TRBJ1-3; D is possibly TRBD1 (5 bases). CDR1 MDHEN and CDR2 SYDVKM come from the germline V gene. The CDR3 has 14 amino acids. V lost 5 bases to trimming and J lost 1 base, with 9 bases between them.

This clone was picked up a small number of times. The rearrangement links TRBV7-8 to TRBJ2-7; TRBD1 aligns across 8 bases. Unmatched junction bases numbered 3, after V lost 1 base and J lost 1 base. Germline V gene data show CDR1 as SGHVS and CDR2 as FQNEAQ. This CDR3 is built from 15 residues. CDR3 sequence reads: CASSLGQGRSYEQYF. In DNA, the CDR3 is TGTGCCAGCAGCTTAGGACAGGGGCGTTCCTACGAGCAGTACTTC. The whole variable domain, remainder taken from reference TRBV7-8 and TRBJ2-7, is GAGVSQSPRYKVAKRGQDVALRCDPISGHVSLFWYQQALGQGPEFLTYFQNEAQLDKSGLPSDRFFAERPEGSVSTLKIQRTQQEDSAVYLCASSLGQGRSYEQYFGPGTRLTVT.

This rearrangement joins TRBV28 to TRBJ1-1; perhaps TRBD1 as D (6 bases). V lost 7 bases and J 8 bases, leaving 14 bases between the germline ends. The CDR3 covers 12 residues. Per the germline V gene, CDR1 is MDHEN and CDR2 is SYDVKM. CDR3: CASKYGQREAFF. CDR3 nucleotides: TGTGCCAGCAAATACGGACAGCGAGAAGCTTTCTTT.

The chain links TRBV6-1 to TRBJ2-5, with D possibly TRBD1 on 5 matching bases. CDR1 MNHNS and CDR2 SASEGT come from the germline V gene. CDR3 length equals 13 residues. Trimming shortened V by 7 bases and J by 3 bases, and 12 bases separated the two germline ends. The CDR3 DNA follows: TGTGCCAGCACTCCAGGGTCAAAAGAGACCCAGTACTTC. This translates into CASTPGSKETQYF.

The V gene is TRBV19, the J gene TRBJ2-3; TRBD1 matches at 8 bases. There are 15 residues in the CDR3. Germline V gene lookup returns CDR1 LNHDA and CDR2 SQIVND (reference sequence). J lost 0 bases, V lost 5 bases, and 4 bases had no gene match. This CDR3 is CASSPRTGSTDTQYF. The CDR3 nucleotides are TGTGCCAGTAGTCCCAGGACAGGGAGCACAGATACGCAGTATTTT.

The chain carries TRBV14 and TRBJ2-7, with D possibly being TRBD2 (5 bases). Germline CDR1 reads SGHDN; CDR2 reads FVKESK. CDR3 size: 11 residues. V lost 1 base and J 8 bases, leaving 6 bases between the germline ends. CDR3 nucleotide sequence: TGTGCCAGCAGCCAAGGGGAGAAGCAGTACTTC. Protein sequence: CASSQGEKQYF. The whole variable domain, remainder taken from reference TRBV14 and TRBJ2-7, is EAGVTQFPSHSVIEKGQTVTLRCDPISGHDNLYWYRRVMGKEIKFLLHFVKESKQDESGMPNNRFLAERTGGTYSTLKVQPAELEDSGVYFCASSQGEKQYFGPGTRLTVT.